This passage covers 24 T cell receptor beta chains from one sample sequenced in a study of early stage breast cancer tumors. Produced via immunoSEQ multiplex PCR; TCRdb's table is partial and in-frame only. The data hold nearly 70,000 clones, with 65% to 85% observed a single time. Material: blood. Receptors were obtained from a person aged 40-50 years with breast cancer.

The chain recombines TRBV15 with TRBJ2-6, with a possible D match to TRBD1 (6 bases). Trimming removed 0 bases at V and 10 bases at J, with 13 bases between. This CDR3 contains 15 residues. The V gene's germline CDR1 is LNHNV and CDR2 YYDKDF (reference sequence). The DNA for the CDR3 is TGTGCCACCAGCAGAGATCTAGGACAGAAAAACGTCCTGACTTTC. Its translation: CATSRDLGQKNVLTF.

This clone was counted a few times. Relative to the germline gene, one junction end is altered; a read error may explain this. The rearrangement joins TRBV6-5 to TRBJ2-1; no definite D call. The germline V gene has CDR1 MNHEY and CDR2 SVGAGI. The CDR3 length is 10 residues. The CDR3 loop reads CASRKGLSVF. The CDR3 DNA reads TGTGCCAGCCGAAAGGGCTTATCTGTCTTC.

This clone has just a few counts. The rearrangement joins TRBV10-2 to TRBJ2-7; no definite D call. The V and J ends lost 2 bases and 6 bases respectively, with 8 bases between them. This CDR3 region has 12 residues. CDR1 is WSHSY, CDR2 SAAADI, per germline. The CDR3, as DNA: TGCGCCAGCAGTGAGGCCGCAGTCGAGCAGTACTTC. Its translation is CASSEAAVEQYF.

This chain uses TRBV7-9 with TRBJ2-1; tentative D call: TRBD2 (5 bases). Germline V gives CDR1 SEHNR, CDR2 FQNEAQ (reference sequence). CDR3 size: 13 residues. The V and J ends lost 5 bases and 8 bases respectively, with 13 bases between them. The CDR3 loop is CASSPPGLDEQFF. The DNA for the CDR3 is TGTGCCAGCAGCCCCCCGGGGTTGGATGAGCAGTTCTTC.

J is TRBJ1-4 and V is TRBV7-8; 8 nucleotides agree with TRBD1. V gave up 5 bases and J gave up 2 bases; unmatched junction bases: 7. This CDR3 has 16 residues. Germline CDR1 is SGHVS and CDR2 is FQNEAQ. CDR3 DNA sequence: TGTGCCAGCAGCCCCCACCGGGACAGGACTAATGAAAAACTGTTTTTT. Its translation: CASSPHRDRTNEKLFF.

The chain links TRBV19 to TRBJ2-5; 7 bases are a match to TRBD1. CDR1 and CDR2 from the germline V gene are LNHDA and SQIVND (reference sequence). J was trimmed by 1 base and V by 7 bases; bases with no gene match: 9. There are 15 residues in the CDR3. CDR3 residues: CASTTGAGFQETQYF. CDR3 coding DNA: TGTGCCAGTACCACAGGGGCCGGCTTCCAAGAGACCCAGTACTTC.

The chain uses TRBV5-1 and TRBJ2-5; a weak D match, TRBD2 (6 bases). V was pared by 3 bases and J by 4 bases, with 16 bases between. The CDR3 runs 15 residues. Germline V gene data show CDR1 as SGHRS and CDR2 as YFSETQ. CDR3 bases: TGCGCCAGCAGCTGGAGGGCAGGAGAGGGAGAGACCCAGTACTTC. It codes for CASSWRAGEGETQYF.

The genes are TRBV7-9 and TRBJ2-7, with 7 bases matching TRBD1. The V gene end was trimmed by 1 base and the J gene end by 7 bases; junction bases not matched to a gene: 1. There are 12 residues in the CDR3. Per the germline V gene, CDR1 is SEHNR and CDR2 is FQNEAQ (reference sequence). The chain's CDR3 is CASSLDRGEQYF. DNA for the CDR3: TGTGCCAGCAGCTTAGACAGGGGTGAGCAGTACTTC.

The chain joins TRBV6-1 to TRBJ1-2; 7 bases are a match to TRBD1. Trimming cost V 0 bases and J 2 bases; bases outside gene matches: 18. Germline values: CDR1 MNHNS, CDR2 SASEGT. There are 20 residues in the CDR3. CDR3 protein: CASSEARYRASGGTNYGYTF. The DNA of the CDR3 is TGTGCCAGCAGTGAAGCCCGATACCGGGCGTCAGGGGGAACAAACTATGGCTACACCTTC.

In DNA form, the CDR3 reads TGTGCCAGCAGCTGGACTAGCGGGGGGTACCAAGAGACCCAGTACTTC. Translation gives CASSWTSGGYQETQYF. The chain recombines TRBV11-2 with TRBJ2-5; 14 bases are shared with TRBD2. The germline gives CDR1 SGHAT, CDR2 FQNNGV. J was trimmed by 0 bases and V by 4 bases; bases with no gene match: 1. CDR3 length: 16 residues.

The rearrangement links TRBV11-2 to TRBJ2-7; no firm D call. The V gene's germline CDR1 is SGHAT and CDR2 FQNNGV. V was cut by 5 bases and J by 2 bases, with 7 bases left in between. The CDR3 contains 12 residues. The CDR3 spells CASSPIPYEQYF. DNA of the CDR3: TGTGCCAGCAGCCCTATCCCCTACGAGCAGTACTTC. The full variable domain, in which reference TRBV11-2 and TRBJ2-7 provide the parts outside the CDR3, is EAGVAQSPRYKIIEKRQSVAFWCNPISGHATLYWYQQILGQGPKLLIQFQNNGVVDDSQLPKDRFSAERLKGVDSTLKIQPAKLEDSAVYLCASSPIPYEQYFGPGTRLTVT.

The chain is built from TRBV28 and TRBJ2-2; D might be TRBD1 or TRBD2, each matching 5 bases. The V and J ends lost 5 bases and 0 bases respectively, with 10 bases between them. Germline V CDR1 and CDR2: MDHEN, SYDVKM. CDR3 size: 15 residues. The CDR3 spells CASSPWGTNTGELFF. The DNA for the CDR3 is TGTGCCAGCAGTCCGTGGGGGACGAACACCGGGGAGCTGTTTTTT. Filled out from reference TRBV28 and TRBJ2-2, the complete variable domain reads DVKVTQSSRYLVKRTGEKVFLECVQDMDHENMFWYRQDPGLGLRLIYFSYDVKMKEKGDIPEGYSVSREKKERFSLILESASTNQTSMYLCASSPWGTNTGELFFGEGSRLTVL.

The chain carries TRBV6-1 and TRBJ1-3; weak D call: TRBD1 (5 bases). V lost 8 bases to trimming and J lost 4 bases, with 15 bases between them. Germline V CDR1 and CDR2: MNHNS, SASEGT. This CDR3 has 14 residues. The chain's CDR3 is CASGPWQGGNTIYF. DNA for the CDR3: TGTGCCAGCGGCCCGTGGCAGGGAGGAAACACCATATATTTT.

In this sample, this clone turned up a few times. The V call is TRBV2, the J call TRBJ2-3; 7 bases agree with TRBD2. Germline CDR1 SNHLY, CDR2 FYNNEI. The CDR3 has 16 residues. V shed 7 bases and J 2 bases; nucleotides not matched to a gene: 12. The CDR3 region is CASIGERGTFTDTQYF. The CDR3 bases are TGTGCCAGCATTGGGGAGCGGGGAACGTTCACAGATACGCAGTATTTT.

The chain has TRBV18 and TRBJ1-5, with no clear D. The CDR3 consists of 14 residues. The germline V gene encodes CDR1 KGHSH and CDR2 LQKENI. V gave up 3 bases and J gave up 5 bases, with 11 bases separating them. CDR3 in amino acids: CASSPEAEDQPQHF. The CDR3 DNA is TGTGCCAGCTCACCCGAGGCCGAGGATCAGCCCCAGCATTTT.

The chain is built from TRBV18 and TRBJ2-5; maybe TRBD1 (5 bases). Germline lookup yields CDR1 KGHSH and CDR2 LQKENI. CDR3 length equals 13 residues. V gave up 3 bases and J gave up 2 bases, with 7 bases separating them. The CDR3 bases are TGTGCCAGCTCACCCACAGGTCAAGAGACCCAGTACTTC. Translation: CASSPTGQETQYF.

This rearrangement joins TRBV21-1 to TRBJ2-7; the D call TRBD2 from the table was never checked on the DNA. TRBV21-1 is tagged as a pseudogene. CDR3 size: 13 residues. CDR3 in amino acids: CASSKIIKHEQYF. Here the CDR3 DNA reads TGTGCCAGCAGCAAAATCATCAAGCACGAGCAGTACTTC.

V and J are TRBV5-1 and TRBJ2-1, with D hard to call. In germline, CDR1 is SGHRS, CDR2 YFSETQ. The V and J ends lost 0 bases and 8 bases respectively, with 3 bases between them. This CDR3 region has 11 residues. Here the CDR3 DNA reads TGCGCCAGCAGCTTGGAGGATGAGCAGTTCTTC. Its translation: CASSLEDEQFF.

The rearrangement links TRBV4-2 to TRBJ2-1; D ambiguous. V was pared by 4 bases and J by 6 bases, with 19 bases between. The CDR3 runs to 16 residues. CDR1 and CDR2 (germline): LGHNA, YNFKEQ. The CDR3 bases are TGTGCCAGCAGCCGAAATCCGGTCCAAAAGGGCAATGAGCAGTTCTTC. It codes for CASSRNPVQKGNEQFF.

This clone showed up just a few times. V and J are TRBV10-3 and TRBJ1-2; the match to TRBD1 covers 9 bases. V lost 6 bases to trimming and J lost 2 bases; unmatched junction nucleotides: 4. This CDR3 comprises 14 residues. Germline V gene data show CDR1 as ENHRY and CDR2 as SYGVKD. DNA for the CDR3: TGTGCCATCAGCACCGGACAGGGGAACTATGGCTACACCTTC. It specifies CAISTGQGNYGYTF.

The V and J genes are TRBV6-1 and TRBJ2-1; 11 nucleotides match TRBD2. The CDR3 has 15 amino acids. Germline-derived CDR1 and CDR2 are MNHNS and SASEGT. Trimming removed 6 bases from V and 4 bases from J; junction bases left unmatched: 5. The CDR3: CASSPASGGYNEQFF. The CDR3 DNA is TGTGCCAGCAGCCCGGCTAGCGGGGGGTACAATGAGCAGTTCTTC.

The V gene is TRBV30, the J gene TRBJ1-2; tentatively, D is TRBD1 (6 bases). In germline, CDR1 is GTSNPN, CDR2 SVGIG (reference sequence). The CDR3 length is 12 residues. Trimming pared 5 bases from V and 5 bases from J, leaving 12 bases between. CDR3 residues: CAWAGDLYGYTF. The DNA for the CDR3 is TGTGCCTGGGCAGGGGACCTTTATGGCTACACCTTC.

CDR3 nucleotide sequence: TGTGCCAGCAGCCTTAGCGGGACCCCAGATACGCAGTATTTT. The encoded protein is CASSLSGTPDTQYF. The gene calls are TRBV11-3 and TRBJ2-3; 8 bases match TRBD2. The ends lost 5 bases at V and 4 bases at J; junction bases unmatched: 5. The CDR3 length is 14 residues. From germline, CDR1 is SGHNT and CDR2 YENEEA.

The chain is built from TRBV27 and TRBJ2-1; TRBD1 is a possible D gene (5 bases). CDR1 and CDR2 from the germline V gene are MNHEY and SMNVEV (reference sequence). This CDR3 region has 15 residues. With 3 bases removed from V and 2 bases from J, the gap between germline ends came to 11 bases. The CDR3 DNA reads TGTGCCAGCAGTTTGGGCCCCAGGGCCTACAATGAGCAGTTCTTC. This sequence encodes CASSLGPRAYNEQFF.